The 17 T cell receptor beta chains below come from one sample, sequenced in a study of CD8 T cells in Susac syndrome. After extraction with the RNeasy kit, about 0.45 to 1 ug of the RNA was reverse transcribed using random hexamers. MiXCR, applied by TCRdb to the immunoSEQ multiplex PCR reads, yields one record per CDR3 protein. The table has some 140,000 distinct CDR3 sequences, just under 95% seen once. The specimen sequenced was CD8+ T cells from PBMCs. The receptor source for this set is a human donor with Susac syndrome.

The chain links TRBV10-3 to TRBJ2-1, with D possibly TRBD2 on 7 matching bases. The CDR3 is made up of 16 amino acids. V lost 3 bases and J 7 bases, leaving 19 bases between the germline ends. In germline, CDR1 is ENHRY, CDR2 SYGVKD. CDR3 sequence (DNA): TGTGCCATCAGTGACACAGGGAGCGGGGTGAGGAATGAGCAGTTCTTC. Translated, it gives CAISDTGSGVRNEQFF.

This chain joins TRBV5-6 and TRBJ1-2; D is ambiguous. The CDR3 totals 17 residues. Germline lookup yields CDR1 SGHDT and CDR2 YYEEEE. V lost 4 bases to trimming and J lost 8 bases, with 27 bases between them. The CDR3 loop reads CASSPMDVRTTLEGYTF. CDR3 in DNA: TGTGCCAGCAGCCCAATGGACGTCCGAACTACGTTGGAAGGCTACACCTTC.

V usage is TRBV7-6 and J usage is TRBJ2-7, with D possibly called TRBD1 or TRBD2 (5 bases each). V was trimmed by 5 bases and J by 0 bases, leaving 11 bases between them. This CDR3 comprises 14 residues. The germline CDR1 and CDR2 sequences are SGHVS and FNYEAQ. In DNA form, the CDR3 reads TGTGCCAGCAGCCCATTGGGGGACTCCTACGAGCAGTACTTC. The encoded protein is CASSPLGDSYEQYF.

The chain uses TRBV7-9 and TRBJ2-5; 7 bases align to TRBD1. This CDR3 is 14 amino acids long. V shed 5 bases, J shed 3 bases, and the junction held 6 bases outside the gene matches. The V gene's germline CDR1 is SEHNR and CDR2 FQNEAQ (reference sequence). The CDR3 DNA reads as TGTGCCAGCAGCCCCTTAACAGGGGAAGAGACCCAGTACTTC. This codes for CASSPLTGEETQYF.

In DNA, the CDR3 is TGTGCCAGCAGTTCCTACGGGACTAGCGGGGACACCCAAGAGACCCAGTACTTC. This translates into CASSSYGTSGDTQETQYF. The chain has TRBV12-3 or TRBV12-4 and TRBJ2-5; the match to TRBD2 covers 13 bases. Trimming at V came to 4 bases and at J to 1 base, leaving 9 bases not matched to a gene. The CDR3 loop spans 18 amino acids.

This clonotype was recorded once. The chain is built from TRBV27 and TRBJ1-2; D may be TRBD1 (6 bases). This CDR3 has 13 residues. From germline, CDR1 is MNHEY and CDR2 SMNVEV (reference sequence). The V and J ends lost 8 bases and 5 bases respectively, with 15 bases between them. For the CDR3, the DNA is TGTGCCAGCTGGGAGCGAACAGGGTATGGCTACACCTTC. This sequence encodes CASWERTGYGYTF.

This clonotype was detected once. The gene calls are TRBV18 and TRBJ1-1; D remains ambiguous. The CDR3 length is 14 residues. Trimming pared 3 bases from V and 2 bases from J, leaving 10 bases between. Looked up from germline, CDR1 is KGHSH and CDR2 is LQKENI. The DNA of the CDR3 is TGTGCCAGCTCACCGCCGGACCCCAACACTGAAGCTTTCTTT. Its protein product is CASSPPDPNTEAFF.

The V and J genes are TRBV7-9 and TRBJ1-1; D call uncertain. With 4 bases removed from V and 1 base from J, the gap between germline ends came to 7 bases. CDR1 is SEHNR and CDR2 is FQNEAQ in the germline V gene (reference sequence). This CDR3 spans 13 amino acids. The CDR3 reads CASSSKRNTEAFF. Here the CDR3 DNA reads TGTGCCAGCAGCTCTAAGAGGAACACTGAAGCTTTCTTT.

The gene calls are TRBV6-5 and TRBJ2-3, with D perhaps matching TRBD2 (6 bases). CDR1 MNHEY and CDR2 SVGAGI come from the germline V gene. The V gene lost 2 bases and the J gene lost 3 bases, with 12 bases spanning the gap. The CDR3 covers 15 residues. CDR3: CASSYRVGGTDTQYF. CDR3 in DNA: TGTGCCAGCAGTTACCGGGTCGGGGGAACAGATACGCAGTATTTT.

The chain uses TRBV7-8 and TRBJ2-3; D is undetermined. The CDR3 sequence is 13 residues long. The V gene lost 5 bases and the J gene lost 4 bases, with 10 bases spanning the gap. Germline assignment: CDR1 SGHVS and CDR2 FQNEAQ. The CDR3 bases are TGTGCCAGCAGCCTCTTTAACGCAGATACGCAGTATTTT. It specifies CASSLFNADTQYF. Combining the CDR3 with reference TRBV7-8 and TRBJ2-3 gives the whole variable domain GAGVSQSPRYKVAKRGQDVALRCDPISGHVSLFWYQQALGQGPEFLTYFQNEAQLDKSGLPSDRFFAERPEGSVSTLKIQRTQQEDSAVYLCASSLFNADTQYFGPGTRLTVL.

The CDR3 DNA reads TGTGCCAGCAGTCCACAGGGGGCCACCGGGGAGCTGTTTTTT. Protein sequence: CASSPQGATGELFF. The chain couples TRBV27 to TRBJ2-2; TRBD1 aligns across 9 bases. CDR3 length equals 14 residues. The J segment lost 4 bases and the V segment lost 5 bases, leaving 2 bases of the junction unmatched. Germline values: CDR1 MNHEY, CDR2 SMNVEV (reference sequence).

The chain uses TRBV28 and TRBJ2-1; 9 positions agree with TRBD1. Germline CDR1 is MDHEN and CDR2 is SYDVKM. Trimming cost V 5 bases and J 5 bases; bases outside gene matches: 13. This CDR3 region has 17 residues. The CDR3 region has the DNA TGTGCCAGCAGTCCTCTCTTTTCCAGGACAGGGGACAATGAGCAGTTCTTC. Residues: CASSPLFSRTGDNEQFF.

The rearrangement uses TRBV12-3 or TRBV12-4 and TRBJ2-3; D not certain. V lost 3 bases, J lost 2 bases, and 15 bases lay in between. The length of the CDR3 is 16 residues. The CDR3: CASSFLSPENTDTQYF. In nucleotides, the CDR3 is TGTGCCAGCAGTTTCTTATCACCGGAGAACACAGATACGCAGTATTTT.

The chain joins TRBV5-5 to TRBJ1-1; a possible D gene is TRBD1 (5 bases). CDR3 length equals 14 residues. V lost 4 bases, J lost 5 bases, and 15 bases lay in between. Per germline, CDR1 SGHKS and CDR2 YYEKEE (reference sequence). CDR3 protein: CASSLPQGMTEAFF. CDR3 nucleotide sequence: TGTGCCAGCAGCCTCCCTCAGGGTATGACTGAAGCTTTCTTT.

The chain carries TRBV20-1 and TRBJ2-1, with D tentatively TRBD2 (5 bases). The CDR3 covers 14 residues. Trimming pared 5 bases from V and 3 bases from J, leaving 14 bases between. Per germline, CDR1 DFQATT and CDR2 SNEGSKA (reference sequence). DNA of the CDR3: TGCAGTGCTTTCACTAGAACGGACTACAATGAGCAGTTCTTC. Protein sequence: CSAFTRTDYNEQFF.

V and J are TRBV7-9 and TRBJ2-2; D is ambiguous. V was clipped by 3 bases and J by 2 bases, with 7 bases between them. Germline assignment: CDR1 SEHNR and CDR2 FQNEAQ (reference sequence). CDR3 length: 14 amino acids. The CDR3 DNA reads as TGTGCCAGCAGCTTTCGTCCAAACACCGGGGAGCTGTTTTTT. Protein: CASSFRPNTGELFF.

V and J are TRBV25-1 and TRBJ2-5; no firm D call. The germline gives CDR1 MGHDK, CDR2 SYGVNS. The CDR3 sequence is 14 residues long. Trimming stripped 2 bases from V and 1 base from J, with 8 bases between. This CDR3 is CASSELQIQETQYF. As DNA, the CDR3 is TGTGCCAGCAGTGAACTACAGATCCAAGAGACCCAGTACTTC.